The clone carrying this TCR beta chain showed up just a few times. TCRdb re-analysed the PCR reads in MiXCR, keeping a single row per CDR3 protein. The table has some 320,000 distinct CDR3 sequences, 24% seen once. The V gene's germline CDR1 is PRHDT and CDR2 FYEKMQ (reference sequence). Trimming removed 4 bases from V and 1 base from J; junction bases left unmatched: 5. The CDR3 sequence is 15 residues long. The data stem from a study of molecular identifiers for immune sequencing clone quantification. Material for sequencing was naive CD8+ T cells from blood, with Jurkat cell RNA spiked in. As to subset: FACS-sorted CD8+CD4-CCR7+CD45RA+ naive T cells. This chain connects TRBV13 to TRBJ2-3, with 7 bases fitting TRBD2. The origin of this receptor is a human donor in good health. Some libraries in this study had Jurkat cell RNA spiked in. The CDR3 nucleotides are TGTGCCAGCAGCTGGGGGGAGGGAGGCACAGATACGCAGTATTTT. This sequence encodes CASSWGEGGTDTQYF.